This is a list of T cell receptor beta chains from one sample in a study of blood T cells in healthy people across ages. One entry per CDR3 protein results from TCRdb running MiXCR on the 5' RACE reads. The sample yields around 820,000 distinct CDR3 sequences, roughly 25% seen once. These same records also appear under a second study, on T cells of mothers and their children.

The sequencing input was blood. These receptors were collected from a boy aged 5-17 years in good health. The CDR3 runs from the conserved cysteine through the conserved F or W. D genes are given only for firm matches. Only part of the rows carry a size: once, few, many, or a class if the clone is expanded.

>TRBD2|few|16|TRBV6-6|TRBJ2-7
CASSYSTLSGSYEQYF
TGTGCCAGCAGTTACTCCACGCTGAGCGGGAGCTACGAGCAGTACTTC
>.|.|13|TRBV29-1|TRBJ2-1
CSVSRSSYNEQFF
TGCAGCGTCAGCCGGAGCTCCTACAATGAGCAGTTCTTC
>TRBD1|.|15|TRBV7-2|TRBJ1-3
CASRRDRDSGNTIYF
TGTGCCAGCAGGCGGGACAGGGACTCTGGAAACACCATATATTTT
>TRBD1|many|14|TRBV28|TRBJ2-2
CASSGTGVSAELFF
TGTGCCAGCAGCGGGACAGGGGTATCTGCAGAGCTGTTTTTT
>TRBD2|.|13|TRBV29-1|TRBJ2-1
CSAGGLLYNEQFF
TGCAGCGCCGGGGGGTTGCTCTACAATGAGCAGTTCTTC
>TRBD1|.|14|TRBV13|TRBJ2-5
CASSHGQGMQTQYF
TGTGCCAGCAGTCACGGACAGGGGATGCAGACCCAGTACTTC
>TRBD1|once|15|TRBV5-1|TRBJ2-7
CASSSRTGPTYEQYF
TGCGCCAGCAGCTCGAGGACAGGGCCAACCTACGAGCAGTACTTC
>TRBD2|few|18|TRBV28|TRBJ2-3
CAGSSTELTSGRADTQYF
TGTGCCGGCAGTTCCACTGAACTGACTAGCGGGAGGGCCGATACGCAGTATTTT
>.|many|12|TRBV18|TRBJ2-7
CASSPQAYEQYF
TGTGCCAGCTCACCACAGGCCTACGAGCAGTACTTC
>TRBD2|.|16|TRBV12-3/TRBV12-4|TRBJ2-3
CASSSFSGDNADTQYF
TGTGCCAGCAGTTCATTTAGCGGGGATAACGCAGATACGCAATATTTT
>.|.|15|TRBV9|TRBJ1-1
CASSPGRGEGTEAFF
TGTGCCAGCAGCCCAGGGAGGGGGGAGGGCACTGAAGCTTTCTTT
>.|.|12|TRBV6-2/TRBV6-3|TRBJ2-3
CASSYQLYTQYF
TGTGCCAGCAGTTACCAGCTTTATACGCAGTATTTT
>.|.|13|TRBV6-6|TRBJ1-1
CASSPMQNTEAFF
TGTGCCAGCAGTCCCATGCAGAACACTGAAGCTTTCTTT
>TRBD2|.|13|TRBV15|TRBJ2-3
CATSAMGLAGMYF
TGTGCCACCAGCGCTATGGGACTAGCGGGGATGTATTTT
>.|.|14|TRBV19|TRBJ2-4
CATRDGLAKNIQYF
TGTGCCACCCGGGACGGCTTAGCCAAAAACATTCAGTACTTC
>.|.|16|TRBV7-9|TRBJ2-3
CAGSLGQGSGTDTQYF
TGTGCCGGCAGCTTAGGGCAGGGCTCCGGCACAGATACGCAGTATTTT
>.|.|15|TRBV4-3|TRBJ1-6
CASSLRQGEGSPLHF
TGCGCCAGCAGCCTCCGTCAGGGAGAGGGTTCACCCCTCCACTTT
>.|few|14|TRBV3-1|TRBJ2-3
CASGGAGNTDTQYF
TGTGCCAGCGGAGGGGCAGGGAACACAGATACGCAGTATTTT
>.|.|15|TRBV3-1|TRBJ2-7
CASSQFFGGSYEQYF
TGTGCCAGCAGCCAATTCTTTGGCGGATCCTACGAGCAGTACTTC
>TRBD2|few|15|TRBV7-9|TRBJ2-1
CASSLPGLATNEQFF
TGTGCCAGCAGCTTACCGGGACTAGCGACTAATGAGCAGTTCTTC
>.|few|17|TRBV4-3|TRBJ1-4
CASSQDADGTTNEKLFF
TGCGCCAGCAGCCAAGACGCGGACGGCACAACTAATGAAAAACTGTTTTTT
>.|.|15|TRBV6-2/TRBV6-3|TRBJ2-1
CASTSRDFSYNEQFF
TGTGCCAGCACGTCCCGGGACTTTTCCTACAATGAGCAGTTCTTC
>TRBD2|.|16|TRBV5-1|TRBJ2-7
CASSPEGLAGDYEQYF
TGCGCCAGCAGCCCCGAAGGACTAGCGGGGGACTACGAGCAGTACTTC
>.|.|15|TRBV11-3|TRBJ2-5
CASSLDGKVEETQYF
TGTGCCAGCAGCTTAGATGGGAAGGTAGAGGAGACCCAGTACTTC
>TRBD2|.|14|TRBV6-2/TRBV6-3|TRBJ2-1
CASTLFGTRTEQFF
TGTGCCAGCACCTTATTCGGGACTAGAACTGAGCAGTTCTTC
>.|.|14|TRBV6-1|TRBJ2-5
CASEGGPRRETQYF
TGTGCCAGCGAAGGGGGACCACGACGAGAGACCCAGTACTTC
>TRBD2|.|16|TRBV10-3|TRBJ2-7
CAISESKAGDGREQYF
TGCGCCATCAGTGAGTCGAAAGCGGGAGATGGGCGGGAGCAGTACTTC
>.|many|15|TRBV28|TRBJ1-2
CASSPRTLINYGYTF
TGTGCCAGCAGTCCCCGGACACTGATTAACTATGGCTACACCTTC
>.|.|14|TRBV4-3|TRBJ2-7
CASSQDVQGYEQYF
TGCGCCAGCAGCCAAGATGTCCAGGGCTACGAGCAGTACTTC
>.|.|13|TRBV7-2|TRBJ1-2
CASSLEVGYGYTF
TGTGCCAGCAGCTTAGAGGTCGGCTATGGCTACACCTTC
>.|.|17|TRBV4-1|TRBJ2-3
CASSQDGQADSTDTQYF
TGCGCCAGCAGCCAAGATGGGCAGGCCGATAGCACAGATACGCAGTATTTT
>.|few|13|TRBV4-1|TRBJ2-1
CASSQVERMRQFF
TGCGCCAGCAGCCAAGTGGAGAGAATGAGGCAGTTCTTC
>.|.|14|TRBV20-1|TRBJ1-2
CSARGTAEMYGYTF
TGCAGTGCTAGAGGGACAGCCGAGATGTATGGCTACACCTTC
>.|few|14|TRBV7-9|TRBJ1-4
CASSSLRGNEKLFF
TGTGCCAGCAGCTCCCTCCGGGGGAATGAAAAACTGTTTTTT